This entry concerns a single T cell receptor (beta chain). This receptor's antigen is unknown. Qualities for individual bases were not recorded, and no much larger clone is one base off. TCRbeta CDR3 regions were amplified from genomic DNA using the immunoSEQ Assay, a bias-controlled multiplex PCR. Concerning the study's data processing: Nucleated cell counts per sample were estimated from amplification of reference gene primers within the assay. To quantify the absolute abundance of each unique TCRbeta CDR3 rearrangement, sequence reads were collapsed and filtered. For each sample, productive Simpson clonality was calculated as the square root of Simpson's diversity index across productive rearrangements. In its TCRdb copy, this immuneACCESS table keeps in-frame sequences only and misses some clones. Where compared with another copy, unresolved V genes explain less than half of these, and the others have no known cause. The DNA gave D and trimming, while V, J and clone size come from that table. Recorded for this sample are 140,000 or so clones; roughly 79% of them occurred a single time. In total, the top ten clones hold over 8.5% of the sample.

These data are taken from a study of blood T cell repertoires in COVID-19 (dated by TCRdb to between 2020 and 2021). In the study overall: The collaborator samples originated in the United States, Italy and Spain and spanned the acute and convalescent phases of COVID-19. The material from the prospective study consisted of cDNA or gDNA derived from T cells, B-cell-depleted T cells, or PBMCs. The dataset comprised deeply sampled blood TCRbeta repertoires from subjects exposed to, actively infected with, or recovered from COVID-19. The repertoires were released in a freely available public database meant as a resource for research on the immune response to SARS-CoV-2. The samples were drawn from the first 160 participants of the ongoing ImmuneRACE study and from over a thousand subjects provided by 6 global collaborators. A de-identified subject ID, COVID-19 status, age in years and sex were almost always included in the sample metadata. HLA class I and class II types, where available, came from metadata supplied by the sample provider rather than from assay-based typing. The research as a whole found: Clinical and demographic metadata were provided uncurated, with the amount varying by source and participant.

CDR1 and CDR2 were assigned from the germline V gene as KGHSY and FQNENV. The CDR3 runs 15 amino acids, cysteine and phenylalanine included. The read is trimmed to its CDR3 DNA, 45 bases read in frame from base 1. Unmatched junction bases come to 3, with V trimmed by 0 bases and J by 3 bases. The collaborating institutions used their own protocols to collect whole blood in K2EDTA tubes. For TCRbeta analysis, collaborators shipped samples as frozen whole blood, isolated PBMCs, or DNA extracted from either of those sample types. The receptor was derived from a man in his fifties or sixties with active or convalescent COVID-19. The chain employs TRBV16 and TRBJ2-7; the junction holds 9 bases that match TRBD2. Sequences were obtained from peripheral blood. The DNA reads TGTGCCAGCAGCCAATCGCCTAGCGGGAACTACGAGCAGTACTTC. Translation gives CASSQSPSGNYEQYF.